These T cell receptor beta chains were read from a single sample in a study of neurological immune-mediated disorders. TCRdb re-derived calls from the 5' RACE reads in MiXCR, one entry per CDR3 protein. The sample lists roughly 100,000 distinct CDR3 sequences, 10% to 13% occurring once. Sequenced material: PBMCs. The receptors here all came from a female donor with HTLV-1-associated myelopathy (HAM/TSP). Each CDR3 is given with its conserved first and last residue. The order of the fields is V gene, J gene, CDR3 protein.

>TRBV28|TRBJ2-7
CASSFEPGQGYHEQYF
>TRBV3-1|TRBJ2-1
CASSRKEQGNYNEQFF
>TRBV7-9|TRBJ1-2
CASSLSDYGYTF
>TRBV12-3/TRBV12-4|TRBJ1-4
CASSWGGRGCTNEKLFF
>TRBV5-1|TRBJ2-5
CASSLAVSSQETQYF
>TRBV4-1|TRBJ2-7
CASSPVMGTYEQYF
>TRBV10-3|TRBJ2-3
CAISEWDRDTQYF
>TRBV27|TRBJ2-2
CASSDLYVGELFF
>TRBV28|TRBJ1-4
CASRSEAVNEKLFF
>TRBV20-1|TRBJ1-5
CSARLPTGGNQPQHF
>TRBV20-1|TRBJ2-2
CSASNPWGEGTGELFF
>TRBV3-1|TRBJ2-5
CASSQDSGGQETQYF
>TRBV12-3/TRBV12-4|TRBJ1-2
CASSPDRLFLEGYTF
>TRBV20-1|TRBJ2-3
CSLSYPGRADTQYF
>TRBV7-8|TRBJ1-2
CASSLGAGGPPNYGYTF
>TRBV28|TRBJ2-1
CASSLGLVGKFF
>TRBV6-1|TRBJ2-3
CASSLIGGGADTQYF
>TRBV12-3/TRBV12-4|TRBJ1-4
CASRPGGWEEKLFF
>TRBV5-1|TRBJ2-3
CASSLERSGGFTDTQYF
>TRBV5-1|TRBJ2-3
CASSLEQGIGTDTQYF
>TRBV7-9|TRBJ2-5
CASSLRGLETQYF
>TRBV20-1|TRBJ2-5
CSARPGERQETQYF
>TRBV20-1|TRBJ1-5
CSARWDPDQPQHF